A selection of T cell receptor beta chains follows, all from one sample in a study of CD8 T cells in Susac syndrome. TCRdb re-called the immunoSEQ multiplex PCR reads with MiXCR, one entry per CDR3 protein. Found here are about 120,000 distinct CDR3 sequences, roughly 94% of them singletons; the top ten hold 0.25% to 0.3%. Sequencing used CD8+ T cells from PBMCs. Receptors were obtained from a human donor with Susac syndrome. The conserved cysteine and the conserved F or W are not part of the CDR3 here. Fields, in order: V gene, clone size, J gene, D gene, CDR3 protein. D genes are given only for firm matches. The size entry is marked missing in some rows and otherwise reads once, few, many or a size class.

V gene: TRBV29-1
clone size: -
J gene: TRBJ1-2
D gene: TRBD1
CDR3 protein: SVKTGGSDGYT

V gene: TRBV29-1
clone size: once
J gene: TRBJ1-1
D gene: -
CDR3 protein: SVVTGHTEAF

V gene: TRBV13
clone size: -
J gene: TRBJ2-3
D gene: TRBD2
CDR3 protein: ASSLNSGGASTDTQY

V gene: TRBV7-2
clone size: -
J gene: TRBJ1-2
D gene: TRBD1
CDR3 protein: ASSLVGGMDGYT

V gene: TRBV30
clone size: once
J gene: TRBJ1-5
D gene: -
CDR3 protein: AWSFSGTSKMIPQH

V gene: TRBV4-1
clone size: -
J gene: TRBJ1-2
D gene: -
CDR3 protein: ASSQVGGEGAYGYT

V gene: TRBV6-5
clone size: -
J gene: TRBJ2-7
D gene: TRBD1
CDR3 protein: ASRPTGSSYEQY

V gene: TRBV24-1
clone size: -
J gene: TRBJ2-5
D gene: TRBD2
CDR3 protein: ATSDTGTSGVETQY

V gene: TRBV2
clone size: once
J gene: TRBJ2-7
D gene: -
CDR3 protein: AGTGHPISYEQY

V gene: TRBV29-1
clone size: once
J gene: TRBJ2-1
D gene: TRBD1
CDR3 protein: SATTGSYNEQF

V gene: TRBV27
clone size: -
J gene: TRBJ1-2
D gene: TRBD1
CDR3 protein: ASGDRVITPYGYT

V gene: TRBV30
clone size: -
J gene: TRBJ1-1
D gene: TRBD1
CDR3 protein: AWIRGPREAF

V gene: TRBV4-3
clone size: -
J gene: TRBJ2-4
D gene: -
CDR3 protein: ASSQVYPQRIQY

V gene: TRBV2
clone size: -
J gene: TRBJ2-3
D gene: -
CDR3 protein: ASSEGPDTQY

V gene: TRBV6-1
clone size: -
J gene: TRBJ1-2
D gene: -
CDR3 protein: ASSERKGSYGYT

V gene: TRBV13
clone size: -
J gene: TRBJ1-2
D gene: TRBD1
CDR3 protein: ASSSTGNANYGYT

V gene: TRBV6-5
clone size: few
J gene: TRBJ2-7
D gene: TRBD1
CDR3 protein: ASSYSDRGYEQY

V gene: TRBV6-2/TRBV6-3
clone size: once
J gene: TRBJ2-7
D gene: -
CDR3 protein: ASSLATTDYEQY

V gene: TRBV7-8
clone size: -
J gene: TRBJ2-7
D gene: -
CDR3 protein: ASSLPGPRAYEQY

V gene: TRBV30
clone size: -
J gene: TRBJ1-1
D gene: -
CDR3 protein: AWSDHRTGTEAF

V gene: TRBV11-2
clone size: -
J gene: TRBJ2-5
D gene: -
CDR3 protein: ASSQTTQNQETQY

V gene: TRBV7-9
clone size: -
J gene: TRBJ2-7
D gene: -
CDR3 protein: ASRLAYEQY

V gene: TRBV15
clone size: -
J gene: TRBJ2-7
D gene: -
CDR3 protein: ATSRGPVHEQY

V gene: TRBV27
clone size: -
J gene: TRBJ1-5
D gene: TRBD1
CDR3 protein: ASSWTGSDQPQH

V gene: TRBV15
clone size: -
J gene: TRBJ2-5
D gene: TRBD2
CDR3 protein: ATSRGGGKETQY

V gene: TRBV7-3
clone size: -
J gene: TRBJ2-2
D gene: TRBD2
CDR3 protein: ASSSSGGTGELF

V gene: TRBV2
clone size: -
J gene: TRBJ1-1
D gene: -
CDR3 protein: ASNDNPGTEAF

V gene: TRBV3-1
clone size: -
J gene: TRBJ2-5
D gene: -
CDR3 protein: ASSQESAQTQY

V gene: TRBV12-3/TRBV12-4
clone size: -
J gene: TRBJ2-5
D gene: -
CDR3 protein: ASTSGVFQETQY

V gene: TRBV2
clone size: -
J gene: TRBJ2-4
D gene: -
CDR3 protein: ASSEGLAKNIQY

V gene: TRBV3-1
clone size: -
J gene: TRBJ2-7
D gene: -
CDR3 protein: ASSPQLAASYEQY

V gene: TRBV15
clone size: -
J gene: TRBJ2-7
D gene: -
CDR3 protein: ATSRPSYEQY